One and the same sample provided the 29 T cell receptor beta chains below, sequenced in a study of blood T cell repertoires in COVID-19. Profiling relied on immunoSEQ multiplex PCR, and the TCRdb table lists in-frame clones only, not all of them. The table lists about 85,000 clones, roughly 84% of them singletons. Input material: peripheral blood. The receptor source for this set is a man between 65 and 85 years old with acute or convalescent COVID-19.

The chain uses TRBV5-1 and TRBJ2-1; D is unresolved. The V and J ends lost 2 bases and 0 bases respectively, with 15 bases between them. Germline CDR1 and CDR2: SGHRS and YFSETQ. There are 17 residues in the CDR3. CDR3 in DNA: TGCGCCAGCAGCTTCTCTGTCCAGGTGAGCTCCTACAATGAGCAGTTCTTC. Its translation: CASSFSVQVSSYNEQFF.

J is TRBJ2-7 and V is TRBV18; 9 nucleotides agree with TRBD1. Germline V gives CDR1 KGHSH, CDR2 LQKENI. The CDR3 loop spans 13 amino acids. V lost 2 bases to trimming and J lost 6 bases; unmatched junction nucleotides: 2. CDR3 in amino acids: CASSPKQGAEQYF. CDR3 sequence (DNA): TGTGCCAGCTCACCAAAACAGGGGGCCGAGCAGTACTTC.

J is TRBJ2-6 and V is TRBV28; D not certain. The CDR3 consists of 18 residues. Germline lookup yields CDR1 MDHEN and CDR2 SYDVKM. Trimming removed 6 bases at V and 0 bases at J, with 18 bases between. CDR3 DNA sequence: TGTGCCAGCAGCCCCGGGTCTTCCGGCTACTCTGGGGCCAACGTCCTGACTTTC. Amino acids: CASSPGSSGYSGANVLTF.

The chain employs TRBV12-3 or TRBV12-4 and TRBJ2-7, with 8 bases that match TRBD1. The V gene end was trimmed by 6 bases and the J gene end by 7 bases; junction bases not matched to a gene: 8. The CDR3 contains 13 residues. CDR3 bases: TGTGCCAGCAGCCTCGACAGGGGAGGAGAGCAGTACGTC. It specifies CASSLDRGGEQYV.

This chain connects TRBV4-1 to TRBJ2-7, with TRBD1 as a possible D gene (6 bases). Germline CDR1 reads MGHRA; CDR2 reads YSYEKL. V lost 4 bases and J lost 0, with 13 bases in between. The CDR3 has 15 amino acids. This chain's CDR3 is CASSPGTWSSYEQYF. Here the CDR3 DNA reads TGCGCCAGCAGCCCAGGGACATGGAGCTCCTACGAGCAGTACTTC.

The chain links TRBV25-1 to TRBJ2-5; 7 nucleotides agree with TRBD2. The CDR3 totals 13 residues. The J segment lost 5 bases and the V segment lost 7 bases, leaving 7 bases of the junction unmatched. The germline V gene encodes CDR1 MGHDK and CDR2 SYGVNS. The CDR3 nucleotides are TGTGCCAGCACCCATCACGGGGGGGAGACCCAGTACTTC. Protein sequence: CASTHHGGETQYF.

This clone was found once. V is TRBV15 and J is TRBJ1-2; TRBD1 might be the D (6 bases). The CDR3 runs to 15 residues. Germline CDR1 is LNHNV and CDR2 is YYDKDF (reference sequence). Trimming pared 1 base from V and 6 bases from J, leaving 15 bases between. The DNA for the CDR3 is TGTGCCACCAGCAGAGGCTCCGGGACAAGCCATGGCTACACCTTC. Residues: CATSRGSGTSHGYTF. Filled out from reference TRBV15 and TRBJ1-2, the complete variable domain reads DAMVIQNPRYQVTQFGKPVTLSCSQTLNHNVMYWYQQKSSQAPKLLFHYYDKDFNNEADTPDNFQSRRPNTSFCFLDIRSPGLGDTAMYLCATSRGSGTSHGYTFGSGTRLTVV.

This clone has only a few counts. The J gene is TRBJ1-6, the V gene TRBV6-5, with D maybe TRBD1 (6 bases). The CDR3 has 15 amino acids. V lost 10 bases, J lost 6 bases, and 19 bases lay in between. CDR1 and CDR2 (germline): MNHEY, SVGAGI. This CDR3 is CAIPQGEGCNSPLHF. In DNA form, the CDR3 reads TGTGCCATCCCACAGGGCGAAGGGTGTAATTCACCCCTCCACTTT.

The chain links TRBV5-4 to TRBJ1-3, with no clear D. The V gene lost 4 bases and the J gene lost 4 bases, with 12 bases spanning the gap. There are 14 residues in the CDR3. CDR1 is SGHNT, CDR2 YYREEE, per germline (reference sequence). CDR3 DNA: TGTGCCAGCAGCGTTCGTGGGCGAGGAAACACCATATATTTT. Its translation is CASSVRGRGNTIYF.

In this sample, this clone turned up a few times. CDR3 in amino acids: CASSQAERGGESDTQYF. The CDR3 nucleotides are TGTGCCAGCAGCCAAGCTGAACGGGGGGGCGAGTCGGATACGCAGTATTTT. J is TRBJ2-3 and V is TRBV3-1 (or the pseudogene TRBV3-2); TRBD2 matches 8 bases. Germline-derived CDR1 and CDR2 are LGHDT and YNNKEL (reference sequence). This CDR3 comprises 17 residues. V shed 1 base, J shed 6 bases, and the junction held 12 bases outside the gene matches.

This rearrangement joins TRBV19 to TRBJ2-7; TRBD2 agrees at 8 bases. In germline, CDR1 is LNHDA, CDR2 SQIVND (reference sequence). The junction had 3 bases not matched to a gene; V was cut back by 3 bases and J by 5 bases. The CDR3 contains 13 residues. In DNA form, the CDR3 reads TGTGCCAGTAGTATCCGGGGGGGAAACGAGCAGTACTTC. Protein sequence: CASSIRGGNEQYF.

This clone was found a few times. V and J are TRBV10-3 and TRBJ2-2, with 8 bases matching TRBD1. V dropped 3 bases and J dropped 1; count of bases not matched to a gene: 1. CDR1 ENHRY and CDR2 SYGVKD come from the germline V gene. The CDR3 totals 15 residues. This CDR3 reads CAISDGQGNTGELFF. CDR3 sequence (DNA): TGTGCCATCAGTGACGGACAGGGGAACACCGGGGAGCTGTTTTTT.

The V gene is TRBV6-6, the J gene TRBJ1-2, with D perhaps matching TRBD1 (6 bases). The V end was cut by 6 bases, the J end by 4 bases, with 15 bases between. The CDR3 has 14 residues. Germline V gives CDR1 MNHNY, CDR2 SVGAGI (reference sequence). CDR3 sequence reads: CASSFPDRFYGYTF. The CDR3 DNA sequence: TGTGCCAGCAGCTTTCCTGACAGGTTCTATGGCTACACCTTC.

The V and J genes are TRBV28 and TRBJ1-6; 7 nucleotides match TRBD1. Trimming removed 5 bases from V and 12 bases from J; junction bases left unmatched: 10. Germline values: CDR1 MDHEN, CDR2 SYDVKM. CDR3 length equals 14 residues. The CDR3 spells CASSTGQFVIPLHF. DNA for the CDR3: TGTGCCAGCAGTACGGGACAGTTTGTAATACCCCTCCACTTT.

The J gene is TRBJ1-5, the V gene TRBV5-6; 9 positions match TRBD1. CDR1 SGHDT and CDR2 YYEEEE come from the germline V gene. V was clipped by 2 bases and J by 11 bases; unmatched bases: 8. This CDR3 contains 14 residues. CDR3: CASSLRTGASAQHF. The CDR3 DNA reads TGTGCCAGCAGCTTAAGGACAGGGGCCTCCGCCCAGCATTTT.

The genes are TRBV2 and TRBJ2-5; 13 bases line up with TRBD2. This CDR3 spans 17 amino acids. V was pared by 3 bases and J by 5 bases, with 9 bases of the junction left unmatched. The germline gives CDR1 SNHLY, CDR2 FYNNEI. The CDR3 coding sequence is TGTGCCAGCAGTGAGCTAGGACTAGCGGGGGTCGGGGAGACCCAGTACTTC. It is translated as CASSELGLAGVGETQYF.

This sequence joins TRBV12-3 or TRBV12-4 and TRBJ1-2; D remains ambiguous. V lost 1 base and J lost 3, with 6 bases in between. The CDR3 contains 13 residues. CDR3 in amino acids: CASSLGRDYGYTF. CDR3 nucleotides: TGTGCCAGCAGTTTAGGCCGGGACTATGGCTACACCTTC.

The rearrangement uses TRBV4-1 and TRBJ1-5; D uncertain. The CDR3 is made up of 14 amino acids. The V and J ends lost 0 bases and 6 bases respectively, with 9 bases between them. The germline V gene encodes CDR1 MGHRA and CDR2 YSYEKL. DNA for the CDR3: TGCGCCAGCAGCCAAGATTCGGAGAGTCAGCCCCAGCATTTT. Amino acid sequence: CASSQDSESQPQHF.

The genes are TRBV5-1 and TRBJ2-1; 12 nucleotides align to TRBD2. V lost 6 bases, J lost 6 bases, and 7 bases stayed unmatched. This CDR3 spans 15 amino acids. Germline CDR1 and CDR2: SGHRS and YFSETQ. The CDR3 sequence is CASKSSGGASNEQFF. In DNA form, the CDR3 reads TGCGCCAGCAAATCTAGCGGGGGGGCTAGCAATGAGCAGTTCTTC.

The sample holds a few counts of this clone. This chain joins TRBV6-5 and TRBJ2-6; perhaps TRBD2 as D (5 bases). Germline V lookup: CDR1 MNHEY, CDR2 SVGAGI. The CDR3 is 16 residues long. Deletions cut 3 bases from V and 1 base from J, with 10 bases between. This CDR3 is CASSYRGSSGANVLTF. The CDR3 region has the DNA TGTGCCAGCAGTTATCGGGGTTCGTCTGGGGCCAACGTCCTGACTTTC.

Note on this clone: Germline and junction disagree at one end, which may indicate a read error. This chain uses TRBV3-1 (or the pseudogene TRBV3-2) with TRBJ1-6; 8 positions agree with TRBD1. This CDR3 has 15 amino acids. Germline V gene data show CDR1 as LGHDT and CDR2 as YNNKEL (reference sequence). CDR3 loop: CASSKDRGPNSPLHF. In DNA, the CDR3 is TGTGCCAGCAGCAAAGACAGGGGACCCAATTCACCCCTCCACTTT.

This chain connects TRBV10-2 to TRBJ2-7; 7 nucleotides line up with TRBD2. CDR3 length: 13 residues. CDR1 and CDR2 from the germline V gene are WSHSY and SAAADI. The junction had 6 bases not matched to a gene; V was cut back by 7 bases and J by 3 bases. As DNA, the CDR3 is TGCGCCAGCAATCGGGGGGAACTCTACGAGCAGTACTTC. Translating it yields CASNRGELYEQYF.

The chain carries TRBV5-6 and TRBJ1-6, with D possibly TRBD1 on 6 matching bases. V lost 4 bases, J lost 7 bases, and 15 bases lay in between. The CDR3 has 15 amino acids. CDR1 is SGHDT and CDR2 is YYEEEE in the germline V gene. The CDR3 here is CASSNIRGPNSPLHF. The CDR3 DNA reads as TGTGCCAGCAGCAACATCAGGGGCCCCAATTCACCCCTCCACTTT.

The gene calls are TRBV19 and TRBJ2-5, with TRBD2 matching over 10 bases. J was trimmed by 2 bases and V by 3 bases; bases with no gene match: 6. The CDR3 has 16 amino acids. Germline lookup yields CDR1 LNHDA and CDR2 SQIVND (reference sequence). The CDR3 DNA is TGTGCCAGTAGTATCGCTAGCGGGGGTTGGCAAGAGACCCAGTACTTC. Amino acid sequence: CASSIASGGWQETQYF.

The chain employs TRBV28 and TRBJ1-1; D possibly corresponds to TRBD1 (6 bases). The CDR3 contains 14 residues. Germline CDR1 is MDHEN and CDR2 is SYDVKM. Deletions cut 3 bases from V and 3 bases from J, with 11 bases between. CDR3 in amino acids: CASSLDSADTEAFF. Written as DNA, the CDR3 is TGTGCCAGCAGTTTGGACAGCGCTGACACTGAAGCTTTCTTT.

The chain combines TRBV30 with TRBJ2-1, with D possibly matching TRBD1 (5 bases). With 2 bases removed from V and 4 bases from J, the gap between germline ends came to 18 bases. Germline V CDR1 and CDR2: GTSNPN, SVGIG (reference sequence). The CDR3 sequence is 16 residues long. CDR3 nucleotide sequence: TGTGCCTGGAGTCCCCGTGCAGGGATAGAATACAATGAGCAGTTCTTC. Its translation: CAWSPRAGIEYNEQFF.

The chain combines TRBV9 with TRBJ1-6, with D possibly being TRBD1 (6 bases). CDR3 length: 14 amino acids. The V end was cut by 3 bases, the J end by 7 bases, with 11 bases between. The germline CDR1 and CDR2 sequences are SGDLS and YYNGEE. The CDR3 DNA reads TGTGCCAGCAGCGCCACAGGGCTCAATTCACCCCTCCACTTT. It specifies CASSATGLNSPLHF.

The chain uses TRBV2 and TRBJ2-3; D not certain. The CDR3 contains 11 residues. The germline V gene encodes CDR1 SNHLY and CDR2 FYNNEI. The V end lost 7 bases, the J end lost 2 bases, and 4 bases lay between the germline ends. The CDR3 region has the DNA TGTGCCAGCACTGTCACAGATACGCAGTATTTT. Translated, it gives CASTVTDTQYF.

J is TRBJ1-2 and V is TRBV5-6; 7 bases fit TRBD1. CDR1 and CDR2 from the germline V gene are SGHDT and YYEEEE. V dropped 4 bases and J dropped 4; count of bases not matched to a gene: 10. This CDR3 region has 15 residues. CDR3 nucleotides: TGTGCCAGCAGCGCCCTACACCGGGACAGCTATGGCTACACCTTC. Protein sequence: CASSALHRDSYGYTF.